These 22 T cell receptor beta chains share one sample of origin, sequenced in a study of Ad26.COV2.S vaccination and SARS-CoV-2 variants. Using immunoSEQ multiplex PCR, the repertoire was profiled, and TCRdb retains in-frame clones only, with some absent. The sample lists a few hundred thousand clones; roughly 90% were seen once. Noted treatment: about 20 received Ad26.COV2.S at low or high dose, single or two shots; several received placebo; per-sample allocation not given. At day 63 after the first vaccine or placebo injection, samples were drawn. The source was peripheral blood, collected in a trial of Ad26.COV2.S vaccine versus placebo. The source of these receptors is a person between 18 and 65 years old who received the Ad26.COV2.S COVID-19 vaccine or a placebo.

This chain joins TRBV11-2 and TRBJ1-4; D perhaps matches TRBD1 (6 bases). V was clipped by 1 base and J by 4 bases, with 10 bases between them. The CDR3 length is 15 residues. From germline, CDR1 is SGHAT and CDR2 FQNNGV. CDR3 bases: TGTGCCAGCAGCTTAGCCGGGGGGCTTAATGAAAAACTGTTTTTT. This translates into CASSLAGGLNEKLFF. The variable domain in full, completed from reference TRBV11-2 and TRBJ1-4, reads EAGVAQSPRYKIIEKRQSVAFWCNPISGHATLYWYQQILGQGPKLLIQFQNNGVVDDSQLPKDRFSAERLKGVDSTLKIQPAKLEDSAVYLCASSLAGGLNEKLFFGSGTQLSVL.

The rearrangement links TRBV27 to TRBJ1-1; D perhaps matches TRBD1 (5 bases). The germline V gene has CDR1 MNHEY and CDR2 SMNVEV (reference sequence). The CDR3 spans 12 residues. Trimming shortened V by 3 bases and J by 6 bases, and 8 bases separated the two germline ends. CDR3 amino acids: CASSFGGAEAFF. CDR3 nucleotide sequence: TGTGCCAGCAGTTTTGGGGGGGCTGAAGCTTTCTTT.

The CDR3 reads CASSPSGGTTNEKLFF. The CDR3 DNA sequence: TGTGCCAGCAGCCCTTCGGGGGGCACAACTAATGAAAAACTGTTTTTT. This chain joins TRBV5-4 and TRBJ1-4; the D gene is possibly TRBD1 (6 bases). Trimming took off 4 bases at V and 0 bases at J, with 13 bases between the two ends. The germline V gene encodes CDR1 SGHNT and CDR2 YYREEE (reference sequence). The CDR3 runs to 16 residues.

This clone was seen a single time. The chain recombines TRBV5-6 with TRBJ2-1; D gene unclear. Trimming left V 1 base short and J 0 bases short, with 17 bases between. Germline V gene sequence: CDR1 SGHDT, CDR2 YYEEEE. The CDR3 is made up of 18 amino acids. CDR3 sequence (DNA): TGTGCCAGCAGCTTGACTGCGTGGCGGCCTAGCTCCTACAATGAGCAGTTCTTC. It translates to CASSLTAWRPSSYNEQFF.

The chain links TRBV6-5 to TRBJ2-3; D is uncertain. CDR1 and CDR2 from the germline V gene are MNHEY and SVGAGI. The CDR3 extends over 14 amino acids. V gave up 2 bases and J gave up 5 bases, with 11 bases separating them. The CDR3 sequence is CASSYRRFGDTQYF. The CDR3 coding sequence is TGTGCCAGCAGTTACCGCCGATTCGGAGATACGCAGTATTTT.

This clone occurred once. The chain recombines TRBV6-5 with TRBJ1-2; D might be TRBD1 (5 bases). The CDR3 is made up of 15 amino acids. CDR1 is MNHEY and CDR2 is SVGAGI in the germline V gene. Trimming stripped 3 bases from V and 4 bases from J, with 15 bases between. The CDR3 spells CASSYVLSGTYGYTF. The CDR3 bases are TGTGCCAGCAGTTATGTTCTGAGCGGGACCTATGGCTACACCTTC.

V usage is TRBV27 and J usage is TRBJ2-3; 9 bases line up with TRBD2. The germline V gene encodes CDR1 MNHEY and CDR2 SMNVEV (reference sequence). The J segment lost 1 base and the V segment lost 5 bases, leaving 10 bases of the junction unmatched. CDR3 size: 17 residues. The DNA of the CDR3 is TGTGCCAGCAGTACTATCGGAGCGGGGGGTGGCACAGATACGCAGTATTTT. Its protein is CASSTIGAGGGTDTQYF.

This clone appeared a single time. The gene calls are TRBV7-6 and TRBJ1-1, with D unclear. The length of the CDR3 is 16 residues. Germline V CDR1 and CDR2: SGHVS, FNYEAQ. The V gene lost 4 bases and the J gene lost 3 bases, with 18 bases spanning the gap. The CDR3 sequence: CASSSTLSGGDTEAFF. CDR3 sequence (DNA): TGTGCCAGCAGCTCGACCCTTTCGGGCGGGGACACTGAAGCTTTCTTT. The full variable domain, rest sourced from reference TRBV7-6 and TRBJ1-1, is GAGVSQSPRYKVTKRGQDVALRCDPISGHVSLYWYRQALGQGPEFLTYFNYEAQQDKSGLPNDRFSAERPEGSISTLTIQRTEQRDSAMYRCASSSTLSGGDTEAFFGQGTRLTVV.

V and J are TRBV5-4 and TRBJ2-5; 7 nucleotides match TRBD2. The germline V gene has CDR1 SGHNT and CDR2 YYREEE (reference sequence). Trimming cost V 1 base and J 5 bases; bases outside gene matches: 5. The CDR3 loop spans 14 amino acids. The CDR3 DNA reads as TGTGCCAGCAGCTTGTTGGGAGGGGAGGAGACCCAGTACTTC. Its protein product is CASSLLGGEETQYF.

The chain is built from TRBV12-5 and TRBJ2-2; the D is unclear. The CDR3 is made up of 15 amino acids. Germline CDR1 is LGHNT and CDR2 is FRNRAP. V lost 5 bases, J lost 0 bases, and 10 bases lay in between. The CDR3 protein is CASGTPGPNTGELFF. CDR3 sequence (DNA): TGTGCTAGTGGTACGCCGGGCCCGAACACCGGGGAGCTGTTTTTT.

The DNA for the CDR3 is TGTGCCAGCAGCCAACTGACAGGGGTAAACACTGAAGCTTTCTTT. It codes for CASSQLTGVNTEAFF. The chain has TRBV3-1 (or the pseudogene TRBV3-2) and TRBJ1-1; the match to TRBD1 covers 8 bases. Germline V gives CDR1 LGHDT, CDR2 YNNKEL (reference sequence). This CDR3 is built from 15 residues. Losses at the gene ends were 2 bases for V and 2 bases for J; bases not matched to a gene: 4.

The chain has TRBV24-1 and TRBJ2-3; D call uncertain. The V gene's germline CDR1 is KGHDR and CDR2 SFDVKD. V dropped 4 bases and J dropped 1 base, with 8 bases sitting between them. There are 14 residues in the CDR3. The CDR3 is CATSEGGRTDTQYF. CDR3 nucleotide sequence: TGTGCCACCAGTGAGGGTGGACGCACAGATACGCAGTATTTT.

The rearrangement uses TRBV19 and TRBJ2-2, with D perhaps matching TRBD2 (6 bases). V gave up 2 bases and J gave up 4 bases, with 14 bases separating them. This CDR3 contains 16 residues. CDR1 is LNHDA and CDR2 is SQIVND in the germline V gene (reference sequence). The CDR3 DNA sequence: TGTGCCAGTAGTATATCGGCGGGAAGCCTCACCGGGGAGCTGTTTTTT. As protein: CASSISAGSLTGELFF.

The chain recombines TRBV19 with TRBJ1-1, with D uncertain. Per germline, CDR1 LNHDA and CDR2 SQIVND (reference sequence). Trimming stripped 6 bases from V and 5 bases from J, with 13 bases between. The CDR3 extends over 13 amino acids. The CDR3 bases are TGTGCCAGTAGGGAAGGGATGGGGACTGAAGCTTTCTTT. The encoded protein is CASREGMGTEAFF.

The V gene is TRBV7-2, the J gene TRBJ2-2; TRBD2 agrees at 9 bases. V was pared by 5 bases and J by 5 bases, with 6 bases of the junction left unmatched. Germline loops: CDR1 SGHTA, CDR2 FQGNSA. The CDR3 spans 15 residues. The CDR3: CASSEREARTGELFF. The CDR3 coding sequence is TGTGCCAGCAGCGAGCGGGAGGCGCGAACCGGGGAGCTGTTTTTT.

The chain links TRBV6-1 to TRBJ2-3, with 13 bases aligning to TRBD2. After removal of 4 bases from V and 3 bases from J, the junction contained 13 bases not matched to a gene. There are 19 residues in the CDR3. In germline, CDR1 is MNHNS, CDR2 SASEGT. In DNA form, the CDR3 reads TGTGCCAGCAGTGCAGGACTAGCGGGAGTAGGAGGAACGACAGATACGCAGTATTTT. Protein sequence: CASSAGLAGVGGTTDTQYF.

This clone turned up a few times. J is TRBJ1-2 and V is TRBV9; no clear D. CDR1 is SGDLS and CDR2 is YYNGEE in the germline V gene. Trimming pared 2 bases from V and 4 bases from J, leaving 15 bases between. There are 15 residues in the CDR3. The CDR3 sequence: CASSVSFGSIYGYTF. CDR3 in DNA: TGTGCCAGCAGCGTTAGTTTTGGCAGCATCTATGGCTACACCTTC.

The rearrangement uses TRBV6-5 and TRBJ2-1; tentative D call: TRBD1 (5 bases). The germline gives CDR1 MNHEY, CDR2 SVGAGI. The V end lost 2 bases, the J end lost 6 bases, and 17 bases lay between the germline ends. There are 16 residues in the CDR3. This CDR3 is CASSYKGASRFNEQFF. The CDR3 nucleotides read TGTGCCAGCAGTTACAAAGGGGCTAGTCGATTCAATGAGCAGTTCTTC.

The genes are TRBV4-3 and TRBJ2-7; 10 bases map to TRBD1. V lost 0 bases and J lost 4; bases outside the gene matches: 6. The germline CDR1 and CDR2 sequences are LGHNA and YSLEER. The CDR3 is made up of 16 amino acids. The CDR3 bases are TGCGCCAGCAGCCAAGAATGGGACAGGGGTGTGTACGAGCAGTACTTC. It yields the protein CASSQEWDRGVYEQYF.

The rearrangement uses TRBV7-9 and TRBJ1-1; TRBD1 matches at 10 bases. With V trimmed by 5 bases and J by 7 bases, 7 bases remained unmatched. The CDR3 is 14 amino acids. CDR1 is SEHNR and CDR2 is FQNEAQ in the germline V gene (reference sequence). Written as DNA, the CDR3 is TGTGCCAGCAGCCTGACAGGGGGCAAGGTTGAAGCTTTCTTT. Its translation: CASSLTGGKVEAFF.

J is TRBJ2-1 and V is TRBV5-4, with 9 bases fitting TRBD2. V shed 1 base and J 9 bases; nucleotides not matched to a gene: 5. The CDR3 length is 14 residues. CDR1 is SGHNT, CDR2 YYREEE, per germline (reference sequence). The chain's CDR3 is CASSLPGLAIEQFF. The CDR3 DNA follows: TGTGCCAGCAGCTTGCCGGGACTAGCAATTGAGCAGTTCTTC.

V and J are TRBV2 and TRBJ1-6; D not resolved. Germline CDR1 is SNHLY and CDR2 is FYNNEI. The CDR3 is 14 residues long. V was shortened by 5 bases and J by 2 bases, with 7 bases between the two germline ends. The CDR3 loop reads CASSTGAYNSPLHF. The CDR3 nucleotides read TGTGCCAGCAGTACCGGCGCCTATAATTCACCCCTCCACTTT.